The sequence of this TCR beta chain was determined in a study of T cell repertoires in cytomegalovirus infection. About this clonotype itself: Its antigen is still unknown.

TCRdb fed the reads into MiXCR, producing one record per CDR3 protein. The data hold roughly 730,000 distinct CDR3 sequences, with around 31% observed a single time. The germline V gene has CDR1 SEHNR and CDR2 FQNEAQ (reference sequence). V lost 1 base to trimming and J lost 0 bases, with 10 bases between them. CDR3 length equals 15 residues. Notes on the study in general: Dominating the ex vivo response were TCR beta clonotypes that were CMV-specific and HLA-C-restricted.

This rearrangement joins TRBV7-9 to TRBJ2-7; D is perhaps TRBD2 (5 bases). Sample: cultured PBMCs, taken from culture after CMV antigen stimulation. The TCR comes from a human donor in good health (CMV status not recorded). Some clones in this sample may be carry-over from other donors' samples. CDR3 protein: CASSLDVEASYEQYF. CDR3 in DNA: TGTGCCAGCAGCTTAGATGTGGAGGCCTCCTACGAGCAGTACTTC.